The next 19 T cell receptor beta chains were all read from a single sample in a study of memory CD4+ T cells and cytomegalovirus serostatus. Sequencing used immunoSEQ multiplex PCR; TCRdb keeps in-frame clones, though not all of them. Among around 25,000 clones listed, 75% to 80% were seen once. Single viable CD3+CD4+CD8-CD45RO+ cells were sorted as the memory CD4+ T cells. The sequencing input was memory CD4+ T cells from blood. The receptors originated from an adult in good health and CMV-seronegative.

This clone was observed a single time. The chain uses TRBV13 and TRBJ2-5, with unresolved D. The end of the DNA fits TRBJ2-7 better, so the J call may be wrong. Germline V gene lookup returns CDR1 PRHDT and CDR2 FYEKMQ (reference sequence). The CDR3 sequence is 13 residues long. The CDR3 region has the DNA TGTGCCAGCAGCTTACCCAGTTACTACGAGCAGTACTTC. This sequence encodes CASSLPSYYEQYF.

The CDR3 nucleotides are TGTGCCAGCGGGACGGCTTATGGCTACACCTTC. It translates to CASGTAYGYTF. The V and J genes are TRBV6-6 and TRBJ1-2; D possibly corresponds to TRBD1 (5 bases). This CDR3 has 11 residues. Trimming took off 8 bases at V and 5 bases at J, with 9 bases between the two ends. Germline values: CDR1 MNHNY, CDR2 SVGAGI (reference sequence).

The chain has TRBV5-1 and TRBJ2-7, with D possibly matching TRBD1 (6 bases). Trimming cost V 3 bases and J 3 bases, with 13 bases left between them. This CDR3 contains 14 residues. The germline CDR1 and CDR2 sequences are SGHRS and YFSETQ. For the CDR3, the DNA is TGCGCCAGCAGCTCCGGGACAAGCCGCTACGAGCAGTACTTC. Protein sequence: CASSSGTSRYEQYF.

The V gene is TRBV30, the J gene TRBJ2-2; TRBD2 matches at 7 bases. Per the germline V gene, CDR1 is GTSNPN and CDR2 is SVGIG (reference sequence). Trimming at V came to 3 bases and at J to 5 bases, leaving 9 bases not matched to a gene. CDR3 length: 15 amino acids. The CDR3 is CAWRGMTGGTGELFF. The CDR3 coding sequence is TGTGCCTGGAGGGGGATGACGGGGGGAACCGGGGAGCTGTTTTTT.

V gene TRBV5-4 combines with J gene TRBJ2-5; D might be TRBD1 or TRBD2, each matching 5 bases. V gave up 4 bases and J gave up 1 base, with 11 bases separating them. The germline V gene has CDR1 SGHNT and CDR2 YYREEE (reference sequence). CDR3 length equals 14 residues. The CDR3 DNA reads TGTGCCAGCAGCCTAAGGGGAGCCCAAGAGACCCAGTACTTC. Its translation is CASSLRGAQETQYF.

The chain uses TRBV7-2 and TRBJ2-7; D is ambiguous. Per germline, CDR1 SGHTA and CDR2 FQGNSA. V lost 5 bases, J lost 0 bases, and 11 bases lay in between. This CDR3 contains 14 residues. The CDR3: CASSTGSSSYEQYF. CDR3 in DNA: TGTGCCAGCAGCACGGGTAGTAGCTCCTACGAGCAGTACTTC. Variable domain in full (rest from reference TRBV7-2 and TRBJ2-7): GAGVSQSPSNKVTEKGKDVELRCDPISGHTALYWYRQSLGQGLEFLIYFQGNSAPDKSGLPSDRFSAERTGGSVSTLTIQRTQQEDSAVYLCASSTGSSSYEQYFGPGTRLTVT.

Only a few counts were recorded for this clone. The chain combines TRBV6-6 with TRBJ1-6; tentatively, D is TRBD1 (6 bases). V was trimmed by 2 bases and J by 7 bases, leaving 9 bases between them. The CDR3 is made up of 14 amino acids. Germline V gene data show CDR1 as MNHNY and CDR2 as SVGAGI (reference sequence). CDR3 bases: TGTGCCAGCAGTTACAACAGGGCAAATTCACCCCTCCACTTT. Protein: CASSYNRANSPLHF.

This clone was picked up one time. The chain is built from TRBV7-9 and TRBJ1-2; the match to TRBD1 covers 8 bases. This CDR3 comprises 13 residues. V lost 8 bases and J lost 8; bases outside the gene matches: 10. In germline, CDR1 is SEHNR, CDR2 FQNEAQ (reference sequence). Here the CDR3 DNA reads TGTGCCAGCTCGGGCCTGACAGGGGAAGGCTACACCTTC. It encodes CASSGLTGEGYTF.

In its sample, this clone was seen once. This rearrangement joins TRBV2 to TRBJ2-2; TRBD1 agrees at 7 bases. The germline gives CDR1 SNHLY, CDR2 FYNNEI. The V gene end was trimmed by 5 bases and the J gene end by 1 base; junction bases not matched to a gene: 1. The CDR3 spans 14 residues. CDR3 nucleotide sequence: TGTGCCAGCAGTTGGACAGGGAACACCGGGGAGCTGTTTTTT. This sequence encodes CASSWTGNTGELFF.

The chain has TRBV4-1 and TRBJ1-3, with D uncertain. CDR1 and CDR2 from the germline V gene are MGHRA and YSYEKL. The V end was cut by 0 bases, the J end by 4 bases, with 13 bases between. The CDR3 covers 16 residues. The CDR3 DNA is TGCGCCAGCAGCCAAGAAGCCCCCTCTCCGGGAAACACCATATATTTT. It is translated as CASSQEAPSPGNTIYF.

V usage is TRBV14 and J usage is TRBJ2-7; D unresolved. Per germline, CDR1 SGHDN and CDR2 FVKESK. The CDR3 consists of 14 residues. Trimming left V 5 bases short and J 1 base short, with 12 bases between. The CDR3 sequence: CASSVSFDSYEQYF. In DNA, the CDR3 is TGTGCCAGCAGCGTTAGCTTTGATTCCTACGAGCAGTACTTC. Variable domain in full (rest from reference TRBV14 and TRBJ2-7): EAGVTQFPSHSVIEKGQTVTLRCDPISGHDNLYWYRRVMGKEIKFLLHFVKESKQDESGMPNNRFLAERTGGTYSTLKVQPAELEDSGVYFCASSVSFDSYEQYFGPGTRLTVT.

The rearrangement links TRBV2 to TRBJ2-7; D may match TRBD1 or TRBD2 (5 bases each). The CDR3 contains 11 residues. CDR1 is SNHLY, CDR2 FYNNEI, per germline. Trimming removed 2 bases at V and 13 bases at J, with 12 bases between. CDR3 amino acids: CASSEWGSGYF. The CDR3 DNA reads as TGTGCCAGCAGTGAATGGGGGTCAGGATACTTC. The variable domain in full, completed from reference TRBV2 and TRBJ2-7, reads EPEVTQTPSHQVTQMGQEVILRCVPISNHLYFYWYRQILGQKVEFLVSFYNNEISEKSEIFDDQFSVERPDGSNFTLKIRSTKLEDSAMYFCASSEWGSGYFGPGTRLTVT.

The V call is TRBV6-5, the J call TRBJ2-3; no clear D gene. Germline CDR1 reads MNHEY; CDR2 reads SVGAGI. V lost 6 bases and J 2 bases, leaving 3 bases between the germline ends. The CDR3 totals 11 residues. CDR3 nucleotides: TGTGCCAGCAGGGACACAGATACGCAGTATTTT. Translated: CASRDTDTQYF.

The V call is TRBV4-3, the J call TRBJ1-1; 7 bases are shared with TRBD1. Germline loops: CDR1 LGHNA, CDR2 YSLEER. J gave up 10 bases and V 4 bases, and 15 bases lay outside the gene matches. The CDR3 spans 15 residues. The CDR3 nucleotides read TGCGCCAGCAGCCTTCATCTCCAGGGGGGACGAGGAGCTTTCTTT. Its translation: CASSLHLQGGRGAFF.

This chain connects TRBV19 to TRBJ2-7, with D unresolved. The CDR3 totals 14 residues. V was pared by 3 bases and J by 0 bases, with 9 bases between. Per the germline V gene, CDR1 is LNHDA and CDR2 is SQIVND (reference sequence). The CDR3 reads CASSIRVGSYEQYF. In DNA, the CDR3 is TGTGCCAGTAGTATTAGGGTGGGCTCCTACGAGCAGTACTTC.

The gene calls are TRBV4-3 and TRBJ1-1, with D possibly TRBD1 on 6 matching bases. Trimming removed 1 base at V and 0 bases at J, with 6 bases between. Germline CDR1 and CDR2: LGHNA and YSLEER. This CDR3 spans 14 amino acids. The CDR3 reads CASSQAGVNTEAFF. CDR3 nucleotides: TGCGCCAGCAGCCAAGCAGGGGTGAACACTGAAGCTTTCTTT.

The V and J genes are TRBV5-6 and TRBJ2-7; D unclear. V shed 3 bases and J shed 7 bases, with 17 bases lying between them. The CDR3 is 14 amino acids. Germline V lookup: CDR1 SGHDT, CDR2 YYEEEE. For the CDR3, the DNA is TGTGCCAGCAGCTCCCGGACCGTAGTACGGGAGCAGTACTTC. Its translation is CASSSRTVVREQYF.

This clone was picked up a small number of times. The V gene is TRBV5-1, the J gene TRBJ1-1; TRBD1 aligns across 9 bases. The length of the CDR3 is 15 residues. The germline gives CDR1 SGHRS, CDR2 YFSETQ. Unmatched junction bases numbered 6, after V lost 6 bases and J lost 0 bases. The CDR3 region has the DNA TGCGCCAGCAACAGGGGGCTGGTGATGAACACTGAAGCTTTCTTT. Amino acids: CASNRGLVMNTEAFF. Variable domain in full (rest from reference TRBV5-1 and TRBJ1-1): KAGVTQTPRYLIKTRGQQVTLSCSPISGHRSVSWYQQTPGQGLQFLFEYFSETQRNKGNFPGRFSGRQFSNSRSEMNVSTLELGDSALYLCASNRGLVMNTEAFFGQGTRLTVV.

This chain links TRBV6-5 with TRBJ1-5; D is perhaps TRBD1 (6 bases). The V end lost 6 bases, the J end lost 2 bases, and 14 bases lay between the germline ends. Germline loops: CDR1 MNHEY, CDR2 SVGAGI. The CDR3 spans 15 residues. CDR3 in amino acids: CASSPDRWGNQPQHF. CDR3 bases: TGTGCCAGCAGCCCGGACAGATGGGGCAATCAGCCCCAGCATTTT.